The entry that follows covers one T cell receptor (beta chain) sequence. This record belongs to a study of control samples from healthy donors and cancer patients. The data were produced by immunoSEQ multiplex PCR, yet TCRdb's version contains in-frame clones alone and is incomplete. The sample lists 180,000 or so clones, roughly 95% seen once, with 4.1% in the top ten. The CDR3 loop spans 17 amino acids. J was trimmed by 2 bases and V by 4 bases; bases with no gene match: 13. Germline V gene sequence: CDR1 SGHTA, CDR2 FQGNSA. The specimen sequenced was blood. This TCR was recovered from a woman aged 55 to 70 in good health. V is TRBV7-2 and J is TRBJ1-1, with TRBD1 matching over 7 bases. The CDR3 DNA reads TGTGCCAGCAGCTCGCATCCCACAGGGGTACTTAACACTGAAGCTTTCTTT. Its protein product is CASSSHPTGVLNTEAFF.